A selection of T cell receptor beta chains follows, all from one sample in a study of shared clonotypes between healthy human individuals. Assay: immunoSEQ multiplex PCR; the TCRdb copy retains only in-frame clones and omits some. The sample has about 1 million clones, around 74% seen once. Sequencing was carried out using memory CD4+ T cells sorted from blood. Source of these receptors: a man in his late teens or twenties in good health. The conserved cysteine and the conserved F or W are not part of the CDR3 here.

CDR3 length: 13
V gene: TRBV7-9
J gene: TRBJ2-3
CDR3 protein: ASSLNPGEGDTQY

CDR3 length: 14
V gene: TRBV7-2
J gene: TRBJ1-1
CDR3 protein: ASSPWTGGRGTEAF

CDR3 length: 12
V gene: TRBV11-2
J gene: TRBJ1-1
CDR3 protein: ASSLGGGYTEAF

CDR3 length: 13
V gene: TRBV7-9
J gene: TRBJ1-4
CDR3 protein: ASSFYRDRDEKLF

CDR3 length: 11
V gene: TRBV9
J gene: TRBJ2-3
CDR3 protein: ASSVLGWDTQY

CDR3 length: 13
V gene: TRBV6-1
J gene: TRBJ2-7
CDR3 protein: ASSRTHVSSYEQY

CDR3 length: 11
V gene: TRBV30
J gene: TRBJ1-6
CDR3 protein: AWRGTGNSPLH

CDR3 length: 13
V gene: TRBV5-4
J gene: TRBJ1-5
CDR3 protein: ASSDRDRDNQPQH

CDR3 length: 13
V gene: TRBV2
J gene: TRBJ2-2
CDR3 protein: ASSGTGSNTGELF

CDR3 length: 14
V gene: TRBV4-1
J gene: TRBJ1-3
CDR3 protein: ASSHPGQSSGNTIY

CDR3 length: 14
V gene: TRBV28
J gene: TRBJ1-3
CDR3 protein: ASSFSPAHSGNTIY

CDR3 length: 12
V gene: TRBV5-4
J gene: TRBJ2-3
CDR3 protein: ASSSEWGADTQY

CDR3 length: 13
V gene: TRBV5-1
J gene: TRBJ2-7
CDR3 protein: ASSHPGLAGNEQY

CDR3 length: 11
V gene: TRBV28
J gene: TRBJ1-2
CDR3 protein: ASSGLGNYGYT

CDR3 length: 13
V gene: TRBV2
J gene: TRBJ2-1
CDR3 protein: ASRLGTTSYNEQF

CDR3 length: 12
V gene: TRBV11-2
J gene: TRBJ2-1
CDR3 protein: ASSSTRGLNEQF

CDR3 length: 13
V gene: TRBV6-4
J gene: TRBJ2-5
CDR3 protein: ASSAPPGQGKTQY

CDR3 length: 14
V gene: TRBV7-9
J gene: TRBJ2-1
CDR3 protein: ASSLAERESANEQF

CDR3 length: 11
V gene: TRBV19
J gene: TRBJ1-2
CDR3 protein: ASSISTSVYYT

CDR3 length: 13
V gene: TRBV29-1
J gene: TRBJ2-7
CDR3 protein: SVAKVFRSSYEQY

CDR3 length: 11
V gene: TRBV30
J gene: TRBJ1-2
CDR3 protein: AGRKADKAGYT

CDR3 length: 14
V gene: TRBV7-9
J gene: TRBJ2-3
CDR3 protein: ASSLSAGTYTDTQY

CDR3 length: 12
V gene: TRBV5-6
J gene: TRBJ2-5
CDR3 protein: ASSSSWGQETQY

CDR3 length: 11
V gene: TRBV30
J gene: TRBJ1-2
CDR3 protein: AWSRIGRGGYT

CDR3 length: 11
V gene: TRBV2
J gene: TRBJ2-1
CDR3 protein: ASSEERRGGQF

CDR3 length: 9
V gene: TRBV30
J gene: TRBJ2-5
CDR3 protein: AWFSVRTQY

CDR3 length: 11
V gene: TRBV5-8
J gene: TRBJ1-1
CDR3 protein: ASSFDLNTEAF

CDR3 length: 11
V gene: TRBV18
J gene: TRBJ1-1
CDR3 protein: ASSPSGNTEAF

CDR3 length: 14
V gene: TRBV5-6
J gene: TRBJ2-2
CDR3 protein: ASSDTSGGITGELF

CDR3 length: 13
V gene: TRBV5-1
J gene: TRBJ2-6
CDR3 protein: ASSPLPTGANVLT

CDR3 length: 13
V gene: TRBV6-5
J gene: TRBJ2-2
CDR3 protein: ASSYSIGVTGELF

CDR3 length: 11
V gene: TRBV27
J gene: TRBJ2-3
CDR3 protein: ASSPGIFNTQY

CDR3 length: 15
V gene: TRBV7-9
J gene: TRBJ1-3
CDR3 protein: ASSLRGDRSSGNTIY

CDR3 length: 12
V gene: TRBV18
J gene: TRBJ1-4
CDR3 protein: ASSLGGDNEKLF

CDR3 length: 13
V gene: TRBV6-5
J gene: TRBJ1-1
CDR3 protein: ASSYSKQGRTEAF

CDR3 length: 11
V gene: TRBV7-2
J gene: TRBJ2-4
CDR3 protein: ASTPVGGNIQY

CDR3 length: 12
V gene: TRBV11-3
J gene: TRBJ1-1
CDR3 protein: ASSTGGGSTEAF

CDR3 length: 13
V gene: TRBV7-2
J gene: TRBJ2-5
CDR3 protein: ASSWVAGNQETQY

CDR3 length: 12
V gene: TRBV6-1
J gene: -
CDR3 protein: ASIEGTGAYEQY

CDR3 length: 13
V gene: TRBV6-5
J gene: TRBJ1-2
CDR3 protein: ASSYSSGGSFGYT

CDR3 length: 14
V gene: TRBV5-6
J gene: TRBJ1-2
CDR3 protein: ASSDSGQASFYGYT